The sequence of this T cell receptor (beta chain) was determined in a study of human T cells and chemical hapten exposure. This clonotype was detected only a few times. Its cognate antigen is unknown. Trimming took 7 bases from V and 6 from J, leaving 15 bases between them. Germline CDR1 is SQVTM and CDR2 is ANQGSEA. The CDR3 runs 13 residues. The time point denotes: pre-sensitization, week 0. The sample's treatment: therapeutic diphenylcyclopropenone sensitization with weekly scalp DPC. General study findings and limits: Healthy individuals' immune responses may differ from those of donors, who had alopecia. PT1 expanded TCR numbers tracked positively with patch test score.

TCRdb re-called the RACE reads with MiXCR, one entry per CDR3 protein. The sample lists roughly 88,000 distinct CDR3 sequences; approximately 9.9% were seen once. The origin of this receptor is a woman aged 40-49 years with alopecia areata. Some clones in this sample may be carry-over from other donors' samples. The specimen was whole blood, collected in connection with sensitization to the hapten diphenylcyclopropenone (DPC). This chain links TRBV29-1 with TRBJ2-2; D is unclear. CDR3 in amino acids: CSATKGFAGELFF. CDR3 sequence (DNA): TGCAGCGCTACCAAGGGATTTGCCGGGGAGCTGTTTTTT.